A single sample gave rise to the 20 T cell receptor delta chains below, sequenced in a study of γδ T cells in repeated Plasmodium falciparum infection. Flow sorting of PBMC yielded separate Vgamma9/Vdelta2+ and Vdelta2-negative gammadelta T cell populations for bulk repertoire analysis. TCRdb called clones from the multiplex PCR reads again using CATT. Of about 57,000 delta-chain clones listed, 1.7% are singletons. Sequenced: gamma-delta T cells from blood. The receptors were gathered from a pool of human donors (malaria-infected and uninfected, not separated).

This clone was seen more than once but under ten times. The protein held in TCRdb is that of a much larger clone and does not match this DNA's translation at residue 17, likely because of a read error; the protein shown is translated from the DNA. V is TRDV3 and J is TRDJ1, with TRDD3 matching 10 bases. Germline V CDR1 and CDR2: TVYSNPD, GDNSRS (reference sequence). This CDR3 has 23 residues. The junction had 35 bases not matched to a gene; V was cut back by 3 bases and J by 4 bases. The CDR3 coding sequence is TGTGCCTTCTGCTACTCTTTGGGCCTTCCTAAAGTAACTGGGGGATCCCACTGCGATAAACTCATCTTT. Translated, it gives CAFCYSLGLPKVTGGSHCDKLIF. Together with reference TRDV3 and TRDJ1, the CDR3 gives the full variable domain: CDKVTQSSPDQTVASGSEVVLLCTYDTVYSNPDLFWYRIRPDYSFQFVFYGDNSRSEGADFTQGRFSVKHILTQKAFHLVISPVRTEDSATYYCAFCYSLGLPKVTGGSHCDKLIFGKGTRVTVEP.

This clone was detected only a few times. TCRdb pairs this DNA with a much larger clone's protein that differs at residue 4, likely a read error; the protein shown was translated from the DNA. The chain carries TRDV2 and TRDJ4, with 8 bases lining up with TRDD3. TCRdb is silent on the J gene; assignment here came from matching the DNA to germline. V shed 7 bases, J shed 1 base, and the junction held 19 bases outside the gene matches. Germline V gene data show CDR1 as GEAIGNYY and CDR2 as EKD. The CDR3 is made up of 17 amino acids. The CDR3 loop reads CACSHGDTSAEVRPLIF. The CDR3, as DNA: TGTGCCTGCTCCCACGGGGATACATCAGCGGAAGTCAGACCCCTGATCTTT.

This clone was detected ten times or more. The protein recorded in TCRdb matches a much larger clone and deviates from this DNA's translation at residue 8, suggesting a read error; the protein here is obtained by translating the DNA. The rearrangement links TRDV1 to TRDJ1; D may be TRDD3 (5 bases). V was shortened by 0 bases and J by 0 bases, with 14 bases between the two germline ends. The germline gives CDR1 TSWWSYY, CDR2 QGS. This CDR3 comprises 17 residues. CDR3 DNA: TGTGCTCTTGGGGAACTGGGGGCCCCCTGGTACACCGATAAACTCATCTTT. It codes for CALGELGAPWYTDKLIF.

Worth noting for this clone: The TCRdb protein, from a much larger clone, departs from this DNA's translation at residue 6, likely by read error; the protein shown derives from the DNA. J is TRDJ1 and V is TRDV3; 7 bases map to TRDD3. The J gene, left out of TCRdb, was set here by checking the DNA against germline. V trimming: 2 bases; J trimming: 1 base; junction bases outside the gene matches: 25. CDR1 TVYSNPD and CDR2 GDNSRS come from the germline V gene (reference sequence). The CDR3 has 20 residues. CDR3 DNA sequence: TGTGCCTTTGACGTCCCCCGTGTACTGGGGACTCGGCCAGCCACCGATAAACTCATCTTT. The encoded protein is CAFDVPRVLGTRPATDKLIF.

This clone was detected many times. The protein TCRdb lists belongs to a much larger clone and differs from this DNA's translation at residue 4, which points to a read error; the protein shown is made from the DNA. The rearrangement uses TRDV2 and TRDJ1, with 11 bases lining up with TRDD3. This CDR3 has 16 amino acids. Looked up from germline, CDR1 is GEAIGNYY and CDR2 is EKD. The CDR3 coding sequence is TGTGCCTGTTACACCGTTGGGGGATACGCATCCGATAAACTCATCTTT. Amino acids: CACYTVGGYASDKLIF.

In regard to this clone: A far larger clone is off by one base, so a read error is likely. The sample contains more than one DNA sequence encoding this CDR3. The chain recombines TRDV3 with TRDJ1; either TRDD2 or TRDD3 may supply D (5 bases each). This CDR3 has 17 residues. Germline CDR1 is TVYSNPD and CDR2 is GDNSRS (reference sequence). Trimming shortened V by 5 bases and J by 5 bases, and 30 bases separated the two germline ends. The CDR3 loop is CARKAPTGAPFTDKLIF. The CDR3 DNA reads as TGTGCCCGGAAAGCCCCTACGGGGGCCCCATTCACTGATAAACTCATCTTT.

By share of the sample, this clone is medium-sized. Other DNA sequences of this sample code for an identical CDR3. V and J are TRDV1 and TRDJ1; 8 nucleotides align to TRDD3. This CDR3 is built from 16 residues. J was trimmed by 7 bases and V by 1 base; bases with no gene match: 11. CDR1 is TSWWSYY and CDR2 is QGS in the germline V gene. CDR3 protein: CALGEQDLGDTTKLIF. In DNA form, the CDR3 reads TGTGCTCTTGGGGAACAAGATTTAGGGGATACCACTAAACTCATCTTT.

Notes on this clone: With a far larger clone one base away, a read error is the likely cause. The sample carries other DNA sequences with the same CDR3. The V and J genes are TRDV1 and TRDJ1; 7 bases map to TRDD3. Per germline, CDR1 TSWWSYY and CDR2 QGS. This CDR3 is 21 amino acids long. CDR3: CALGVSPTLSYWGFYTDKLIF. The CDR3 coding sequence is TGTGCCCTTGGGGTTTCGCCTACTCTATCTTACTGGGGATTTTACACCGATAAACTCATCTTT.

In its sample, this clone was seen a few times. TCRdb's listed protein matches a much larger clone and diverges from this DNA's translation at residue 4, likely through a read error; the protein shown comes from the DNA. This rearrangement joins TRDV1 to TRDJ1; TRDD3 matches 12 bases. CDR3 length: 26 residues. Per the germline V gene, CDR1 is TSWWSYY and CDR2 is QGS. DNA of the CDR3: TGTGCTCTTAGGGACCGATTCTTCCCACGTCTTGGACTGGGGGATACCTCCCTCCTTTACACCGATAAACTCATCTTT. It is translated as CALRDRFFPRLGLGDTSLLYTDKLIF.

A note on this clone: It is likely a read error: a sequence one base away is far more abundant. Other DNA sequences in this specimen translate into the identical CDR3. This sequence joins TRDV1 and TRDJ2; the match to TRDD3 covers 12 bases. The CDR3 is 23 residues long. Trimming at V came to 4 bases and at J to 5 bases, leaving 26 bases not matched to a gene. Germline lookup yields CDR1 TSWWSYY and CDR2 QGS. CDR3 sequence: CALGAFKPTLGDTPPLLTAQLFF. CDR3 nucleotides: TGTGCTCTTGGGGCCTTCAAGCCTACACTGGGGGATACCCCTCCCCTCCTAACAGCACAACTCTTCTTT.

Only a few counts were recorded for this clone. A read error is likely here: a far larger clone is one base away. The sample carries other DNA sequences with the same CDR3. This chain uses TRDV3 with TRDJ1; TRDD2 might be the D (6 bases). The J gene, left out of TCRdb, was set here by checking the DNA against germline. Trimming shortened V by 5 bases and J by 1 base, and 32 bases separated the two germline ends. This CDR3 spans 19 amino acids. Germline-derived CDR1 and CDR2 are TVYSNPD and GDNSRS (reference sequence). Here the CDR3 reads CAGVPSRYFSVSRTDKLIF. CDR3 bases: TGTGCCGGCGTGCCTTCCCGTTATTTCTCGGTGTCCCGCACCGATAAACTCATCTTT.

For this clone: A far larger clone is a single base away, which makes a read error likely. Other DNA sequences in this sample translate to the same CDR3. CDR3 coding DNA: TGTGCTCTTGGGGAACTCCGCCCTACATGGGGGATACGCACCGATAAACTCATCTTT. It encodes CALGELRPTWGIRTDKLIF. The V gene is TRDV1, the J gene TRDJ1; 11 bases align to TRDD3. The CDR3 spans 19 residues. J was trimmed by 1 base and V by 0 bases; bases with no gene match: 10. In germline, CDR1 is TSWWSYY, CDR2 QGS.

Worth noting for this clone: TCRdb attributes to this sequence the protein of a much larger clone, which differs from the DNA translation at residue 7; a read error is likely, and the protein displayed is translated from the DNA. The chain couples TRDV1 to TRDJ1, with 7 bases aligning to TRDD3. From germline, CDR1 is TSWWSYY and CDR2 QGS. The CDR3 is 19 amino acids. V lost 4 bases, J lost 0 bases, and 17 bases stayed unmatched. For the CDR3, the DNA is TGTGCTCTTGGGGGGGGCATCCTCAGGATACGCTCGTACACCGATAAACTCATCTTT. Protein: CALGGGILRIRSYTDKLIF.

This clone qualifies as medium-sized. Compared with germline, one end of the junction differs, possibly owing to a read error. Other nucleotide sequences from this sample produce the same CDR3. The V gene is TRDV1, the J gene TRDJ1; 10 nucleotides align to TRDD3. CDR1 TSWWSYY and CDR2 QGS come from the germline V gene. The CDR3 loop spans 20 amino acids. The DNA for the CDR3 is TGTGCTCTTGGGGAACTCTCATCTACTGGGGGATCCCTGTACACCGATAAACTCATATTT. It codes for CALGELSSTGGSLYTDKLIF.

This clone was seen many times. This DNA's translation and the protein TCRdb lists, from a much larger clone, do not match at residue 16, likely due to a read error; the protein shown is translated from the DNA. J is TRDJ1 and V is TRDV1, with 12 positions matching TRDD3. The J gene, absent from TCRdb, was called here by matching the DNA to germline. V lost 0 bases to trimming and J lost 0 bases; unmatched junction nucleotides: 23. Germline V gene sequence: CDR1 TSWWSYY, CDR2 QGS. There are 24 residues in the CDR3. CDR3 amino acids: CALGELGSDLATGGYSWYTDKLIF. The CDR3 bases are TGTGCTCTTGGGGAACTAGGTTCTGACTTAGCCACTGGGGGATACTCCTGGTACACCGATAAACTCATCTTT.

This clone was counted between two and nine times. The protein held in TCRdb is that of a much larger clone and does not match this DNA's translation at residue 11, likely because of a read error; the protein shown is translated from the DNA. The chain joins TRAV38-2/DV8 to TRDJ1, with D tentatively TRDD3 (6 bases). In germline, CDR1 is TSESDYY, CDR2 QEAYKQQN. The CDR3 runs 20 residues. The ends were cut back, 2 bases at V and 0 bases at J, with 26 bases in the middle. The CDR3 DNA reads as TGTGCTTATAGGAGTTGGTACCACGTCGGTATTGGGGGCCACACCGATAAACTCATCTTT. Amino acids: CAYRSWYHVGIGGHTDKLIF.

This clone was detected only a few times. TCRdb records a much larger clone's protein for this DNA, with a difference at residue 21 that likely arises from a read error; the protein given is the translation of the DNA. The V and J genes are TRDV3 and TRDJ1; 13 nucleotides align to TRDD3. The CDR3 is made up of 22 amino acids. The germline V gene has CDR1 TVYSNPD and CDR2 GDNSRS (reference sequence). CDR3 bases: TGTGCCTTTTCTCGGCGGGCAGACTGGGGGATACGTCCTAAATTGTACAGCGATAAACTCACCTTT. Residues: CAFSRRADWGIRPKLYSDKLTF.

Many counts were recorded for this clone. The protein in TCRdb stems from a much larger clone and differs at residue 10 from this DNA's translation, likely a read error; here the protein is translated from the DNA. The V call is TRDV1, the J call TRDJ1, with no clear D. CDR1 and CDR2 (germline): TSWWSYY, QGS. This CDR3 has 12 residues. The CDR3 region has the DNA TGTGCTCTGGGAGTCGGTGCCGATAAACCCATCTTT. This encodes CALGVGADKPIF.

This CDR3 reads CSAAFLTDKLIF. The CDR3 DNA sequence: TGCTCTGCGGCCTTCCTGACCGATAAGCTCATCTTC. The J gene was identified as TRDJ1, and no V gene was called; the table calls TRDD2, which could not be checked here. The CDR3 runs to 12 residues.

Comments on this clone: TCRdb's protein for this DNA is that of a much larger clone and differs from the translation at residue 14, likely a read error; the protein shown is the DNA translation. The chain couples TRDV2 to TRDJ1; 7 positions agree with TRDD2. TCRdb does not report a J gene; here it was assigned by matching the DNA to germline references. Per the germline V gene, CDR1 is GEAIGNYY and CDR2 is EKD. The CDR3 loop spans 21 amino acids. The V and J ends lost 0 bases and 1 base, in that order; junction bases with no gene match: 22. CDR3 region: CACDTSCSLFLPGAATDKLIF. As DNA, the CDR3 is TGTGCCTGTGACACCTCCTGCTCTTTATTCCTACCCGGGGCGGCCACCGATAAACTCATCTTT.